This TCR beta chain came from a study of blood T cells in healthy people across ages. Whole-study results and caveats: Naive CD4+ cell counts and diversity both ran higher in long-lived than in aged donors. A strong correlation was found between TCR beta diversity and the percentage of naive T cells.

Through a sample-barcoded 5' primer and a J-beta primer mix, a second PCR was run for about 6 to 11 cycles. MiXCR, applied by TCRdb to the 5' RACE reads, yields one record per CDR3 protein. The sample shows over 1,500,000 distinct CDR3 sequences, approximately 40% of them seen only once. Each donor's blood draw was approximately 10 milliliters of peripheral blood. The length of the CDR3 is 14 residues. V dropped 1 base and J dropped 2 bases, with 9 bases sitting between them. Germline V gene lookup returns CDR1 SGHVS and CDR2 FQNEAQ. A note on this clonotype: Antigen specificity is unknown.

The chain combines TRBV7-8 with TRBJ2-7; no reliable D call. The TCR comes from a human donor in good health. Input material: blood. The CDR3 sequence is CASSLGPTPYEQYF. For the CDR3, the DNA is TGTGCCAGCAGCTTAGGTCCGACTCCCTACGAGCAGTACTTC.